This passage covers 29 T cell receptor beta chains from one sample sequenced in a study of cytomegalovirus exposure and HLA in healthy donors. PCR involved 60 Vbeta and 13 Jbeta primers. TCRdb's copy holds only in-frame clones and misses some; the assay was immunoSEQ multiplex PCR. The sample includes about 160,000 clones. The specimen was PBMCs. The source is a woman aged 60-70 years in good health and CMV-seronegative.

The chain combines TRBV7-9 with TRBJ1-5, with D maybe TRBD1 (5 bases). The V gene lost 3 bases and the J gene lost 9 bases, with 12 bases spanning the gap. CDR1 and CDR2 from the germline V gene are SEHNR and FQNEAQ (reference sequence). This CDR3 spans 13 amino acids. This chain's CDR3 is CASSFGALWPQHF. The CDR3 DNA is TGTGCCAGCAGCTTTGGGGCCCTCTGGCCCCAGCATTTT.

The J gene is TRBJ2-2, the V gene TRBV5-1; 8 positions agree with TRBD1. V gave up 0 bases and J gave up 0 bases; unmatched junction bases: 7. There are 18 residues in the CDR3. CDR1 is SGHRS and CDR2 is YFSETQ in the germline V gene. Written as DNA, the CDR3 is TGCGCCAGCAGCTTGGAATTAAGGACAGGGTCGAACACCGGGGAGCTGTTTTTT. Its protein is CASSLELRTGSNTGELFF.

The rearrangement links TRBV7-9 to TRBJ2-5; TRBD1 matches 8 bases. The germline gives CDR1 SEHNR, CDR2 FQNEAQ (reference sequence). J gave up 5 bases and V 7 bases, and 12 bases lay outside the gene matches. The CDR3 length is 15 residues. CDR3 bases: TGTGCCAGCACCCCGTGGGGACAGGAGGTGGAGACCCAGTACTTC. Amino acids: CASTPWGQEVETQYF. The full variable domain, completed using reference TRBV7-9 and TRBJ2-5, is DTGVSQNPRHKITKRGQNVTFRCDPISEHNRLYWYRQTLGQGPEFLTYFQNEAQLEKSRLLSDRFSAERPKGSFSTLEIQRTEQGDSAMYLCASTPWGQEVETQYFGPGTRLLVL.

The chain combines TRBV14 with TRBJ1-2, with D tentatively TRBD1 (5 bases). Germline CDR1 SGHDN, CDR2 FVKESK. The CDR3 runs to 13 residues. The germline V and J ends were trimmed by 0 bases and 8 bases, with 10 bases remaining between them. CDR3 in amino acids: CASSQERGGGYTF. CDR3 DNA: TGTGCCAGCAGCCAAGAAAGGGGAGGGGGCTACACCTTC. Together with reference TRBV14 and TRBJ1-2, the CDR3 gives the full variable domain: EAGVTQFPSHSVIEKGQTVTLRCDPISGHDNLYWYRRVMGKEIKFLLHFVKESKQDESGMPNNRFLAERTGGTYSTLKVQPAELEDSGVYFCASSQERGGGYTFGSGTRLTVV.

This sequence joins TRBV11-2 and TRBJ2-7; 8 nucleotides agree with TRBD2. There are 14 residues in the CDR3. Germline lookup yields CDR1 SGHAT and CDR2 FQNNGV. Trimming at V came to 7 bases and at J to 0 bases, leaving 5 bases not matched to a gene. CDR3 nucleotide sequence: TGTGCCAGCATCACGGGAGGGGGCTCCTACGAGCAGTACTTC. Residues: CASITGGGSYEQYF.

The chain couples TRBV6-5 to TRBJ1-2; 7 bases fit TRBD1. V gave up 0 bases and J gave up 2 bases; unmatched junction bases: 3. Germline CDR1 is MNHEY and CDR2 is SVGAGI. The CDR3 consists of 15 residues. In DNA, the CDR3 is TGTGCCAGCAGTTACTCAACGACAGGGAACTATGGCTACACCTTC. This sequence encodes CASSYSTTGNYGYTF.

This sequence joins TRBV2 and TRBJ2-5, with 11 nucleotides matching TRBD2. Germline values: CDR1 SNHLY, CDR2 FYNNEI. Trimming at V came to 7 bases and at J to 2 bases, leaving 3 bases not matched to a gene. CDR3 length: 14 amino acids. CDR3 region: CASTGTSGQETQYF. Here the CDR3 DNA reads TGTGCCAGCACCGGGACTAGCGGACAAGAGACCCAGTACTTC.

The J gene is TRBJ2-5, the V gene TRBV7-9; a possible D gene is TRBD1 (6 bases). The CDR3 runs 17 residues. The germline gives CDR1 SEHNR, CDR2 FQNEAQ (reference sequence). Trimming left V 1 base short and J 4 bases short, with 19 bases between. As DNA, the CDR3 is TGTGCCAGCAGCTTAGTCCCAGGGGAAGCCCTAGTAGAGACCCAGTACTTC. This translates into CASSLVPGEALVETQYF.

CDR3 bases: TGTGCCAGCAGTAGACAGGGGATAGATACGCAGTATTTT. Translation: CASSRQGIDTQYF. This chain joins TRBV27 and TRBJ2-3, with TRBD1 matching 8 bases. V was pared by 5 bases and J by 5 bases, with 3 bases of the junction left unmatched. Germline values: CDR1 MNHEY, CDR2 SMNVEV (reference sequence). The CDR3 sequence is 13 residues long.

The CDR3 here is CASSLDSYQNTEAFF. In DNA, the CDR3 is TGTGCCAGCAGCCTTGACAGTTACCAGAACACTGAAGCTTTCTTT. The chain recombines TRBV11-3 with TRBJ1-1, with D possibly matching TRBD1 (5 bases). In germline, CDR1 is SGHNT, CDR2 YENEEA. This CDR3 contains 15 residues. V was shortened by 5 bases and J by 1 base, with 14 bases between the two germline ends.

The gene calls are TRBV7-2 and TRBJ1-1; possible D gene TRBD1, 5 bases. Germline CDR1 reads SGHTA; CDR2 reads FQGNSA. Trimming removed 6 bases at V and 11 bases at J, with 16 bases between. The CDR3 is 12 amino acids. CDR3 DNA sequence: TGTGCCAGCAGTTCGGGGGTGGTTTCGGCTTTCTTT. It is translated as CASSSGVVSAFF.

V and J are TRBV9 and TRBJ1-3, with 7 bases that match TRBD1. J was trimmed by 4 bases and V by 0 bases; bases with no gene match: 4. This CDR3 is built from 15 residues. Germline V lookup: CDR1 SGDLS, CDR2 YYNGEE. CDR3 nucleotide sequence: TGTGCCAGCAGCGTAGGACAGGGCTCCGGAAACACCATATATTTT. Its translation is CASSVGQGSGNTIYF.

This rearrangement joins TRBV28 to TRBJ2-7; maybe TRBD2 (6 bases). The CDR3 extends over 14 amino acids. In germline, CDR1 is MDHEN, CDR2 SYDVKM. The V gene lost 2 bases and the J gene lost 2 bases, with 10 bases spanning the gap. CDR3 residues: CASSLRGFTYEQYF. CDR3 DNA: TGTGCCAGCAGTTTACGGGGGTTTACCTACGAGCAGTACTTC.

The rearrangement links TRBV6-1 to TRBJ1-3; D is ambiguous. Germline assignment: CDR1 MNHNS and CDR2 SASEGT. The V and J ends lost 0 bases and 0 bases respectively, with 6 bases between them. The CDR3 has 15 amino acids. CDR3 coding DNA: TGTGCCAGCAGTGAAGCCGTGAGCTCTGGAAACACCATATATTTT. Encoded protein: CASSEAVSSGNTIYF.

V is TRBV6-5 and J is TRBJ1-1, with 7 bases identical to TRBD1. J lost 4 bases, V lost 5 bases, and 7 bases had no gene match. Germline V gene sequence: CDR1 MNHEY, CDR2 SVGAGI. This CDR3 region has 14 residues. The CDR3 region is CASSHDRVGTEAFF. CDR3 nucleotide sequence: TGTGCCAGCAGTCATGACAGGGTGGGCACTGAAGCTTTCTTT.

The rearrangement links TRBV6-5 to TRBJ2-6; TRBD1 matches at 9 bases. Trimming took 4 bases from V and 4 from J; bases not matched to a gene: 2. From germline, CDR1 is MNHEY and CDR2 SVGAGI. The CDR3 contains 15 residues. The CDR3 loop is CASSSGQGGANVLTF. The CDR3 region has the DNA TGTGCCAGCAGTTCCGGACAGGGGGGGGCCAACGTCCTGACTTTC.

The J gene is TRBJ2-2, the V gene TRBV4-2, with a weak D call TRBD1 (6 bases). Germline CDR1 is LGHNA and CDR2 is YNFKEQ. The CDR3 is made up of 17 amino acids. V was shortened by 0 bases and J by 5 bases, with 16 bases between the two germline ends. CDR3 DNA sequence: TGTGCCAGCAGCCAAGATGTGGGACAAAGTTTAACCGGGGAGCTGTTTTTT. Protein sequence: CASSQDVGQSLTGELFF.

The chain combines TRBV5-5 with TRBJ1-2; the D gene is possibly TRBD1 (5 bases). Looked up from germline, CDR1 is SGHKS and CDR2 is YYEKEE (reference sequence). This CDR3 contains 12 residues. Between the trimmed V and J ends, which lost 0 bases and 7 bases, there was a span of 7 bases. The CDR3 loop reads CASSLVGGGYTF. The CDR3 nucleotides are TGTGCCAGCAGCTTGGTGGGGGGTGGCTACACCTTC.

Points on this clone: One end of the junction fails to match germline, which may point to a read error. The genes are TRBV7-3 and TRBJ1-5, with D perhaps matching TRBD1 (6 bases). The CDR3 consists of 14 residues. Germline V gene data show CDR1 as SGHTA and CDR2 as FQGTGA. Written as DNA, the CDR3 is TGTGCCAGCAGCCCAAATGGGGGCAACCAGCCCCAGCATTTT. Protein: CASSPNGGNQPQHF.

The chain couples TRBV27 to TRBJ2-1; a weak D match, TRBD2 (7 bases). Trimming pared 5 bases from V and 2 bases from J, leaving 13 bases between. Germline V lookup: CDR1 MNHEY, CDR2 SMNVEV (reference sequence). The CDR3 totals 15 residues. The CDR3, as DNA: TGTGCCAGCAGTCTAGGGGGGGCCACCTACAATGAGCAGTTCTTC. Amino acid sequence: CASSLGGATYNEQFF.

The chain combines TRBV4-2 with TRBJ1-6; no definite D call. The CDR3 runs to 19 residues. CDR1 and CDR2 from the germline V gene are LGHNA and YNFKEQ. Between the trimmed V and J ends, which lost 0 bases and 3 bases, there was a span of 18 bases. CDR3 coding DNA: TGTGCCAGCAGCCAAGACTCGTCGAGGGTCGAGCTCTATAATTCACCCCTCCACTTT. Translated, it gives CASSQDSSRVELYNSPLHF.

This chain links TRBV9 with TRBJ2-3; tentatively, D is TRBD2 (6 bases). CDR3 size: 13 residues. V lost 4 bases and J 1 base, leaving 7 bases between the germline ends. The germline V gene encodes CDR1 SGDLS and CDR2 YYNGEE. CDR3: CASSWGGTDTQYF. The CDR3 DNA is TGTGCCAGCAGCTGGGGGGGCACAGATACGCAGTATTTT.

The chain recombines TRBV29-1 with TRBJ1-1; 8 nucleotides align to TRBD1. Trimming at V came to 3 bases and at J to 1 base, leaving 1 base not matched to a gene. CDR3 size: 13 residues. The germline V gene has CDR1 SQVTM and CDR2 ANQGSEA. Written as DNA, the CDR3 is TGCAGCGTTGACAGGGGGCAGAACACTGAAGCTTTCTTT. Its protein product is CSVDRGQNTEAFF.

The CDR3 DNA sequence: TGTGCCAGCAGTCCCTTTTACAGTGAGCGGGACGGACGACATGAGCAGTACTTC. Translation: CASSPFYSERDGRHEQYF. This chain connects TRBV27 to TRBJ2-7; 7 bases map to TRBD2. Germline loops: CDR1 MNHEY, CDR2 SMNVEV (reference sequence). The junction had 23 bases not matched to a gene; V was cut back by 5 bases and J by 7 bases. The CDR3 runs 18 residues.

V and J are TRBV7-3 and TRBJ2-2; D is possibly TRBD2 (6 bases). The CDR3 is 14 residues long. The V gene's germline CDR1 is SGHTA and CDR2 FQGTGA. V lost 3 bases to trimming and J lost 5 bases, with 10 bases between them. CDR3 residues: CASSFSGVTGELFF. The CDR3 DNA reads TGTGCCAGCAGCTTTTCGGGGGTAACCGGGGAGCTGTTTTTT.

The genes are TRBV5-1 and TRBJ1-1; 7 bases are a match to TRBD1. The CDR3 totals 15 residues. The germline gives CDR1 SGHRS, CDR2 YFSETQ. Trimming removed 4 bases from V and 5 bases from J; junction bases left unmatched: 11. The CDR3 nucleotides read TGCGCCAGCAGCAGTCACAGGGGAGTAGGTACTGAAGCTTTCTTT. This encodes CASSSHRGVGTEAFF.

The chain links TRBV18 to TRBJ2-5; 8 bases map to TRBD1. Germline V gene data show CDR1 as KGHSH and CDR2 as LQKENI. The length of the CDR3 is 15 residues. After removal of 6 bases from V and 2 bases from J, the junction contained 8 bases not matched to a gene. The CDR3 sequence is CASSPQQGGQETQYF. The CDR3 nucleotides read TGTGCCAGCTCGCCCCAACAGGGGGGACAAGAGACCCAGTACTTC.

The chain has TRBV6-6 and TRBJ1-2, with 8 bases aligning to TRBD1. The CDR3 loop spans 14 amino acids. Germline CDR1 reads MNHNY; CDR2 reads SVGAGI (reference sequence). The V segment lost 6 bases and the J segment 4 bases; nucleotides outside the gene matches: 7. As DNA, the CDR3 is TGTGCCAGCAGGGGTGGACAGGGCGTCTATGGCTACACCTTC. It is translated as CASRGGQGVYGYTF.

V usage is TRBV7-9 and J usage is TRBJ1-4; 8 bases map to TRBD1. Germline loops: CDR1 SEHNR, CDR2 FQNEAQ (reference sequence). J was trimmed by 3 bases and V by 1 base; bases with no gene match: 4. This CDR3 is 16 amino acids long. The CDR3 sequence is CASSLGQTGANEKLFF. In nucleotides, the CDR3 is TGTGCCAGCAGCTTAGGTCAGACAGGGGCTAATGAAAAACTGTTTTTT.